This T cell receptor (beta chain) stems from a study of blood T cell repertoires in COVID-19. Here immunoSEQ multiplex PCR was the method, and the copy in TCRdb shows in-frame clones only, minus some. The table includes about 64,000 clones, 75% to 95% detected once. In germline, CDR1 is KGHSH, CDR2 LQKENI. The CDR3 has 15 residues. J lost 6 bases, V lost 5 bases, and 8 bases had no gene match. The chain couples TRBV18 to TRBJ2-2; 8 bases map to TRBD1. This clonotype originated in a woman older than 75 with active COVID-19. Specimen: peripheral blood. In DNA, the CDR3 is TGTGCCAGCTCATCAAACTACAGGGGGTCCGGGGAGCTGTTTTTT. This gives the protein CASSSNYRGSGELFF.